This TCR beta chain was identified during a study of blood T cell repertoires in COVID-19. Looking at the study overall: Acute and convalescent COVID-19 samples came from the United States, Italy and Spain.

V lost 3 bases and J 6 bases, leaving 6 bases between the germline ends. The length of the CDR3 is 12 residues. Germline V gives CDR1 LNHDA, CDR2 SQIVND (reference sequence). Clones were sequenced by immunoSEQ multiplex PCR, and TCRdb holds only the in-frame ones, with some missing. Of approximately 54,000 clones in the sample, roughly 81% were seen once. This TCR derives from a woman aged 55-70 years with acute or convalescent COVID-19. The specimen was peripheral blood. The V gene is TRBV19, the J gene TRBJ1-5; D gene ambiguous. The CDR3 reads CASSIPSQPQHF. CDR3 DNA: TGTGCCAGTAGTATTCCGAGTCAGCCCCAGCATTTT.